This TCR beta chain appears in the sequencing data of a study of vaccination and CD4 T cells after COVID-19. Study information: Investigators stimulated cells with overlapping spike peptides drawn from SARS-CoV-2, HCoV-NL63, HCoV-OC43 and HCoV-229E. As control conditions, cultures were given either a CEFX pool serving as positive control, an HIV-1 Nef pool, or no peptide at all.

The CDR3 sequence is 15 residues long. CDR1 is SNHLY, CDR2 FYNNEI, per germline. The germline V and J ends were trimmed by 1 base and 2 bases, with 12 bases remaining between them. This sample's treatment: approximately 9-day PBMC culture with coronavirus spike peptide pools or control peptides (ViraFEST assay). Positive PCR dates covered March to December 2020, before US Alpha, Beta and Delta variants. Turning to this clonotype: The antigen is undetermined.

Cultured CD4+ T cell DNA underwent sequencing with the Oncomine TCR Beta short-read assay. TCRdb fed the PCR reads into MiXCR, producing one record per CDR3 protein. The data contain some 11,000 distinct CDR3 sequences, roughly 61% of them seen just once; the ten biggest clones take up about 13%. The sample consisted of CD4+ T cells from blood, cultured in vitro. This clonotype was obtained from a human donor who had recovered from COVID-19. This chain links TRBV2 with TRBJ2-7, with TRBD2 as a possible D gene (6 bases). CDR3 sequence: CASSEGLVTTYEQYF. The CDR3 coding sequence is TGTGCCAGCAGTGAAGGACTAGTTACAACCTACGAGCAGTACTTC.